Following are 27 T cell receptor beta chains from one sample sequenced in a study of blood T cell repertoires in COVID-19. Clones were sequenced by immunoSEQ multiplex PCR, and TCRdb holds only the in-frame ones, with some missing. The sample gives approximately 58,000 clones, roughly four fifths of which show up once; under 40% is in the top ten. The sequenced sample was peripheral blood. All receptors come from a man in his fifties or sixties with COVID-19, enrolled during active disease.

This chain joins TRBV14 and TRBJ2-7; TRBD1 might be the D (6 bases). Trimming cost V 1 base and J 4 bases, with 8 bases left between them. Germline V lookup: CDR1 SGHDN, CDR2 FVKESK. The CDR3 is 13 amino acids. CDR3 DNA sequence: TGTGCCAGCAGCCAAGGGACAGCTTACGAGCAGTACTTC. This encodes CASSQGTAYEQYF.

The chain recombines TRBV29-1 with TRBJ1-5; D remains ambiguous. Trimming removed 4 bases at V and 6 bases at J, with 13 bases between. The germline CDR1 and CDR2 sequences are SQVTM and ANQGSEA. This CDR3 spans 13 amino acids. The CDR3 protein is CSVVTGWGQPQHF. CDR3 in DNA: TGCAGCGTTGTGACGGGATGGGGTCAGCCCCAGCATTTT.

The chain employs TRBV2 and TRBJ1-1; D gene ambiguous. CDR1 is SNHLY and CDR2 is FYNNEI in the germline V gene. V was pared by 10 bases and J by 2 bases, with 14 bases between. The CDR3 is 13 residues long. Written as DNA, the CDR3 is TGTGCCACCATCGCGCGGGGAAACACTGAAGCTTTCTTT. Translating gives CATIARGNTEAFF. The whole variable domain, remainder taken from reference TRBV2 and TRBJ1-1, is EPEVTQTPSHQVTQMGQEVILRCVPISNHLYFYWYRQILGQKVEFLVSFYNNEISEKSEIFDDQFSVERPDGSNFTLKIRSTKLEDSAMYFCATIARGNTEAFFGQGTRLTVV.

This clone was observed a single time. V gene TRBV28 combines with J gene TRBJ1-1; D gene unclear. Germline V gene data show CDR1 as MDHEN and CDR2 as SYDVKM. Trimming left V 3 bases short and J 7 bases short, with 9 bases between. The CDR3 sequence is 12 residues long. The CDR3 nucleotides are TGTGCCAGCAGTTTCCGACTGGTTGAAGCTTTCTTT. Amino acids: CASSFRLVEAFF.

This clone has just a few counts. The chain uses TRBV12-3 or TRBV12-4 and TRBJ1-1, with D hard to call. V was shortened by 4 bases and J by 3 bases, with 6 bases between the two germline ends. The CDR3 totals 12 residues. CDR3 nucleotide sequence: TGTGCCAGCAGTTCCTACTACACTGAAGCTTTCTTT. Protein product: CASSSYYTEAFF.

The chain has TRBV5-4 and TRBJ2-5, with 9 bases that match TRBD2. The V gene's germline CDR1 is SGHNT and CDR2 YYREEE (reference sequence). The V and J ends lost 4 bases and 5 bases, in that order; junction bases with no gene match: 9. CDR3 length equals 15 residues. CDR3 sequence: CASSLPGLAGETQYF. The CDR3 nucleotides are TGTGCCAGCAGCCTCCCGGGACTAGCAGGGGAGACCCAGTACTTC.

The chain recombines TRBV6-5 with TRBJ1-1; TRBD1 aligns across 7 bases. CDR3 size: 14 residues. Germline V gives CDR1 MNHEY, CDR2 SVGAGI. V trimming: 6 bases; J trimming: 1 base; junction bases outside the gene matches: 5. The CDR3 coding sequence is TGTGCCAGCAGCGCGAAGGGGGCGAACACTGAAGCTTTCTTT. Residues: CASSAKGANTEAFF.

The chain combines TRBV5-1 with TRBJ2-5, with 8 bases matching TRBD1. Per germline, CDR1 SGHRS and CDR2 YFSETQ. The trim removed 5 bases at V and 1 base at J, leaving 10 bases unmatched. The CDR3 contains 16 residues. The DNA of the CDR3 is TGCGCCAGCAGTTCCCAGGGACAGGCGGCCCAAGAGACCCAGTACTTC. This gives the protein CASSSQGQAAQETQYF.

The chain has TRBV19 and TRBJ2-1; maybe TRBD2 (5 bases). The V and J ends lost 3 bases and 7 bases respectively, with 19 bases between them. The germline V gene has CDR1 LNHDA and CDR2 SQIVND (reference sequence). The CDR3 runs to 16 residues. CDR3 coding DNA: TGTGCCAGTAGTATTGGTTGGCGGGTGTGGAAAAATGAGCAGTTCTTC. Protein sequence: CASSIGWRVWKNEQFF.

In this sample, this clone turned up a few times. This rearrangement joins TRBV5-4 to TRBJ1-2, with a tentative D call TRBD1 (6 bases). The CDR3 loop spans 13 amino acids. Trimming left V 5 bases short and J 3 bases short, with 11 bases between. Germline lookup yields CDR1 SGHNT and CDR2 YYREEE (reference sequence). Here the CDR3 reads CASRNNRDYGYTF. CDR3 coding DNA: TGTGCCAGCAGAAACAACAGGGACTATGGCTACACCTTC. The full variable domain, its missing parts supplied by reference TRBV5-4 and TRBJ1-2, is ETGVTQSPTHLIKTRGQQVTLRCSSQSGHNTVSWYQQALGQGPQFIFQYYREEENGRGNFPPRFSGLQFPNYSSELNVNALELDDSALYLCASRNNRDYGYTFGSGTRLTVV.

This clone was seen only once. The chain has TRBV5-1 and TRBJ1-3, with D perhaps matching TRBD1 (6 bases). CDR1 and CDR2 from the germline V gene are SGHRS and YFSETQ. CDR3 length: 18 amino acids. V was clipped by 1 base and J by 4 bases, with 21 bases between them. CDR3 in amino acids: CASSLSMTHGGTGNTIYF. The CDR3 coding sequence is TGCGCCAGCAGCTTGTCGATGACCCACGGGGGGACAGGAAACACCATATATTTT.

The J gene is TRBJ2-5, the V gene TRBV20-1, with D possibly matching TRBD2 (5 bases). CDR3 length equals 11 residues. V lost 4 bases, J lost 4 bases, and 7 bases lay in between. Germline V gene lookup returns CDR1 DFQATT and CDR2 SNEGSKA (reference sequence). In nucleotides, the CDR3 is TGCAGTGCTATACTAGGAGAGACCCAGTACTTC. Residues: CSAILGETQYF.

The rearrangement joins TRBV18 to TRBJ2-5, with 9 bases lining up with TRBD1. From germline, CDR1 is KGHSH and CDR2 LQKENI. Trimming at V came to 2 bases and at J to 5 bases, leaving 6 bases not matched to a gene. The CDR3 is 15 residues long. The CDR3 DNA reads TGTGCCAGCTCACCAACACAGGGGGCTCGTGAGACCCAGTACTTC. It specifies CASSPTQGARETQYF.

The rearrangement uses TRBV19 and TRBJ2-4, with D perhaps matching TRBD2 (5 bases). Trimming shortened V by 5 bases and J by 8 bases, and 10 bases separated the two germline ends. The CDR3 consists of 12 residues. In germline, CDR1 is LNHDA, CDR2 SQIVND (reference sequence). Here the CDR3 DNA reads TGTGCCAGTAGTGAGGCCGGGGACATTCAGTACTTC. Encoded protein: CASSEAGDIQYF. The variable domain in full, with the rest retrieved from reference TRBV19 and TRBJ2-4, is DGGITQSPKYLFRKEGQNVTLSCEQNLNHDAMYWYRQDPGQGLRLIYYSQIVNDFQKGDIAEGYSVSREKKESFPLTVTSAQKNPTAFYLCASSEAGDIQYFGAGTRLSVL.

V gene TRBV30 combines with J gene TRBJ2-3; 9 nucleotides match TRBD2. The germline V gene has CDR1 GTSNPN and CDR2 SVGIG (reference sequence). With V trimmed by 4 bases and J by 7 bases, 3 bases remained unmatched. The CDR3 consists of 12 residues. The CDR3 DNA is TGTGCCTGGACTAGCGGGAAATATACGCAGTATTTT. As protein: CAWTSGKYTQYF.

This clone came up once. The gene calls are TRBV6-2 or TRBV6-3 and TRBJ1-5; D perhaps matches TRBD1 (5 bases). The CDR3 runs to 19 residues. With 0 bases removed from V and 2 bases from J, the gap between germline ends came to 20 bases. Germline CDR1 is MNHEY and CDR2 is SVGEGT. CDR3 sequence: CASSYSTRDSRTGNQPQHF. The CDR3 DNA is TGTGCCAGCAGTTACTCGACGCGGGACTCCCGGACGGGCAATCAGCCCCAGCATTTT.

This clone occurred once. The rearrangement links TRBV11-2 to TRBJ1-2; D unclear. Germline loops: CDR1 SGHAT, CDR2 FQNNGV. Trimming removed 3 bases from V and 0 bases from J, with 8 bases in between. The CDR3 length is 14 residues. The CDR3 DNA follows: TGTGCCAGCAGCTTTGGAGATGCTAACTATGGCTACACCTTC. Translation gives CASSFGDANYGYTF.

The chain combines TRBV11-3 with TRBJ2-1, with TRBD1 identical over 10 bases. The CDR3 runs to 16 residues. Germline lookup yields CDR1 SGHNT and CDR2 YENEEA. Germline trimming cut 5 bases from V and 7 bases from J; bases unmatched to any gene: 11. The CDR3 is CASSVESGTGENEQFF. CDR3 bases: TGTGCCAGCAGCGTCGAATCCGGGACAGGGGAGAATGAGCAGTTCTTC.

The chain uses TRBV30 and TRBJ1-6; 9 positions match TRBD1. Germline V lookup: CDR1 GTSNPN, CDR2 SVGIG (reference sequence). V was pared by 4 bases and J by 8 bases, with 6 bases of the junction left unmatched. The CDR3 totals 14 residues. CDR3 in DNA: TGTGCCTGGACTCCGGGACAGGGCCATTCACCCCTCCACTTT. Translating it yields CAWTPGQGHSPLHF.

This clone was counted a few times. V usage is TRBV30 and J usage is TRBJ1-1; no firm D call. CDR1 is GTSNPN, CDR2 SVGIG, per germline (reference sequence). The CDR3 is 12 amino acids. V was pared by 3 bases and J by 6 bases, with 11 bases between. The CDR3 bases are TGTGCCTGGAGCCCGAATTCGGCTGAAGCTTTCTTT. Translated, it gives CAWSPNSAEAFF.

The chain carries TRBV6-2 or TRBV6-3 and TRBJ2-1; D gene unclear. Germline assignment: CDR1 MNHEY and CDR2 SVGEGT. V lost 2 bases and J lost 7, with 6 bases in between. This CDR3 is 12 amino acids long. This CDR3 is CASSYGQNEQFF. The CDR3 DNA is TGTGCCAGCAGTTACGGCCAGAATGAGCAGTTCTTC.

This clone was recorded once. The chain carries TRBV6-6 and TRBJ2-3, with TRBD2 matching over 12 bases. Germline trimming cut 5 bases from V and 0 bases from J; bases unmatched to any gene: 12. Germline V CDR1 and CDR2: MNHNY, SVGAGI (reference sequence). CDR3 length: 19 amino acids. DNA for the CDR3: TGTGCCAGCAGTCCGGGACTAGCGGGTAACCTACCTAGCACAGATACGCAGTATTTT. It encodes CASSPGLAGNLPSTDTQYF.

J is TRBJ2-5 and V is TRBV5-1; D not certain. The CDR3 covers 13 residues. V lost 0 bases to trimming and J lost 3 bases, with 6 bases between them. Germline assignment: CDR1 SGHRS and CDR2 YFSETQ. In DNA form, the CDR3 reads TGCGCCAGCAGCTTGGCTCTAAAAGAGACCCAGTACTTC. It yields the protein CASSLALKETQYF.

This clone was found a few times. This chain joins TRBV12-5 and TRBJ2-2; the D gene is possibly TRBD1 (5 bases). Per the germline V gene, CDR1 is LGHNT and CDR2 is FRNRAP. Trimming shortened V by 2 bases and J by 4 bases, and 14 bases separated the two germline ends. The CDR3 has 16 residues. CDR3 amino acids: CASGLRVGVGTGELFF. CDR3 nucleotide sequence: TGTGCTAGTGGTTTGAGAGTAGGGGTGGGCACCGGGGAGCTGTTTTTT.

This clone was recorded only once. The rearrangement links TRBV5-5 to TRBJ1-2, with TRBD1 matching 7 bases. J was trimmed by 8 bases and V by 3 bases; bases with no gene match: 7. The germline gives CDR1 SGHKS, CDR2 YYEKEE (reference sequence). The length of the CDR3 is 13 residues. Written as DNA, the CDR3 is TGTGCCAGCAGCTCCACAGGGGAGTTCGGCTACACCTTC. Translating it yields CASSSTGEFGYTF.

V and J are TRBV5-1 and TRBJ1-1; maybe TRBD1 (5 bases). V shed 5 bases and J shed 3 bases, with 14 bases lying between them. The CDR3 totals 14 residues. From germline, CDR1 is SGHRS and CDR2 YFSETQ. CDR3 sequence (DNA): TGCGCCAGCAGTGAACAGGAGGGCCACACTGAAGCTTTCTTT. Protein product: CASSEQEGHTEAFF.

This CDR3 reads CASSLWTGEYEQYF. The CDR3 DNA follows: TGTGCCAGCAGCTTGTGGACAGGGGAATACGAGCAGTACTTC. The chain couples TRBV5-4 to TRBJ2-7; 9 bases align to TRBD1. The CDR3 extends over 14 amino acids. After removal of 1 base from V and 4 bases from J, the junction contained 3 bases not matched to a gene. Per germline, CDR1 SGHNT and CDR2 YYREEE (reference sequence).